What follows are 11 T cell receptor beta chains derived from one specimen sequenced in a study of T cell changes during pregnancy in multiple sclerosis. Using immunoSEQ multiplex PCR, the repertoire was profiled, and TCRdb retains in-frame clones only, with some absent. The sample shows 46,000 or so clones, roughly 95% of them seen only once. Sequences were derived from CD8+ T cells from peripheral blood mononuclear cells, sampled after pregnancy. The receptors stem from a female donor with multiple sclerosis, enrolled in a pregnancy study.

The chain joins TRBV7-9 to TRBJ2-1; TRBD2 matches at 7 bases. CDR1 and CDR2 from the germline V gene are SEHNR and FQNEAQ (reference sequence). Germline trimming cut 5 bases from V and 2 bases from J; bases unmatched to any gene: 9. The CDR3 is made up of 16 amino acids. DNA for the CDR3: TGTGCCAGCAGCCCCTCGACTAGCAAAACCTACAATGAGCAGTTCTTC. Its protein product is CASSPSTSKTYNEQFF.

The V and J genes are TRBV2 and TRBJ1-2, with 10 bases aligning to TRBD1. This CDR3 is built from 15 residues. Germline CDR1 is SNHLY and CDR2 is FYNNEI. V lost 6 bases to trimming and J lost 2 bases; unmatched junction nucleotides: 6. In DNA, the CDR3 is TGTGCCAGCAGCCTGACAGGGGGCGGAAACTATGGCTACACCTTC. Translation: CASSLTGGGNYGYTF.

This chain connects TRBV13 to TRBJ1-2; D unresolved. The CDR3 length is 15 residues. The ends were cut back, 0 bases at V and 8 bases at J, with 16 bases in the middle. CDR1 is PRHDT, CDR2 FYEKMQ, per germline (reference sequence). The CDR3 here is CASSLGLRGPQGYTF. The CDR3 coding sequence is TGTGCCAGCAGCTTAGGCCTAAGAGGCCCCCAGGGCTACACCTTC.

This rearrangement joins TRBV7-8 to TRBJ2-2; a possible D gene is TRBD2 (5 bases). Germline assignment: CDR1 SGHVS and CDR2 FQNEAQ. Trimming removed 5 bases from V and 2 bases from J, with 18 bases in between. The CDR3 runs 17 residues. Here the CDR3 reads CASSPLDSYRNTGELFF. CDR3 nucleotide sequence: TGTGCCAGCAGCCCGTTGGACTCCTACCGAAACACCGGGGAGCTGTTTTTT.

This sequence joins TRBV2 and TRBJ2-7; TRBD2 is a possible D gene (6 bases). Germline values: CDR1 SNHLY, CDR2 FYNNEI. With 5 bases removed from V and 6 bases from J, the gap between germline ends came to 8 bases. The CDR3 extends over 11 amino acids. Written as DNA, the CDR3 is TGTGCCAGCAGTCCCGGGAGCGAGCAGTACTTC. Its protein product is CASSPGSEQYF.

The gene calls are TRBV6-5 and TRBJ2-3, with D maybe TRBD1 (6 bases). Per the germline V gene, CDR1 is MNHEY and CDR2 is SVGAGI. Trimming left V 2 bases short and J 5 bases short, with 14 bases between. This CDR3 comprises 15 residues. The CDR3: CASSYHREGLDTQYF. Here the CDR3 DNA reads TGTGCCAGCAGTTACCACAGGGAAGGGTTAGATACGCAGTATTTT.

The chain links TRBV6-1 to TRBJ1-5; D unclear. Germline V lookup: CDR1 MNHNS, CDR2 SASEGT. Trimming stripped 2 bases from V and 4 bases from J, with 12 bases between. CDR3 length equals 15 residues. CDR3 sequence reads: CASSEWVGVNQPQHF. The CDR3 nucleotides are TGTGCCAGCAGTGAATGGGTGGGCGTTAATCAGCCCCAGCATTTT.

V and J are TRBV6-5 and TRBJ2-1, with 9 nucleotides matching TRBD2. This CDR3 comprises 15 residues. Germline V gives CDR1 MNHEY, CDR2 SVGAGI. V lost 6 bases, J lost 4 bases, and 7 bases stayed unmatched. As DNA, the CDR3 is TGTGCCAGCAGCCTAGCGGGGACGCCTTACAATGAGCAGTTCTTC. Residues: CASSLAGTPYNEQFF.

The rearrangement uses TRBV5-1 and TRBJ2-7, with TRBD2 matching 14 bases. Looked up from germline, CDR1 is SGHRS and CDR2 is YFSETQ. V lost 5 bases, J lost 0 bases, and 7 bases stayed unmatched. This CDR3 has 17 residues. This CDR3 reads CASRSGLAGESSYEQYF. The CDR3 coding sequence is TGCGCCAGCAGGTCGGGACTAGCGGGAGAGAGCTCCTACGAGCAGTACTTC.

The J gene is TRBJ1-5, the V gene TRBV4-1; the match to TRBD1 covers 7 bases. The CDR3 is made up of 20 amino acids. CDR1 is MGHRA, CDR2 YSYEKL, per germline. After removal of 2 bases from V and 5 bases from J, the junction contained 21 bases not matched to a gene. CDR3 DNA sequence: TGCGCCAGCAGCCAATATCAAGATAATGGTGACAGGGCAGGCTATCAGCCCCAGCATTTT. Its protein product is CASSQYQDNGDRAGYQPQHF.

The V call is TRBV13, the J call TRBJ1-2; maybe TRBD1 (6 bases). Looked up from germline, CDR1 is PRHDT and CDR2 is FYEKMQ (reference sequence). V lost 4 bases and J lost 8, with 14 bases in between. The CDR3 runs 13 residues. CDR3: CASSSRDIRGYTF. The DNA of the CDR3 is TGTGCCAGCAGCTCCCGGGACATCCGGGGCTACACCTTC.